A selection of T cell receptor beta chains follows, all from one sample in a study of Tregs in tolerant kidney transplant recipients. Sequenced by immunoSEQ multiplex PCR; TCRdb stores in-frame clones only, minus some. This table has about 59,000 clones, around 83% appearing once. Sequencing used CD4+ T cells from blood. The receptors shown here come from a human donor in good health. CDR3s include the opening cysteine and the closing phenylalanine or tryptophan. A D gene is named only where the DNA matches it firmly. Only part of the rows carry a size: once, few, many, or a class if the clone is expanded.

.	TRBV7-9	.	TRBJ1-4	CASSFGQAGEKLFF	TGTGCCAGCAGCTTCGGGCAGGCGGGTGAAAAACTGTTTTTT
.	TRBV12-5	.	TRBJ2-5	CASGLIFGGTQYF	TGTGCTAGTGGTTTGATCTTCGGCGGGACCCAGTACTTC
.	TRBV7-9	once	TRBJ2-7	CASSLGTEEYF	TGTGCCAGCAGCTTAGGGACAGAGGAGTACTTC
.	TRBV4-1	.	TRBJ1-2	CASSRSDLPHGYTF	TGCGCCAGCAGCCGATCGGACCTTCCCCATGGCTACACCTTC
.	TRBV19	.	TRBJ2-7	CASKESVNSYEQYF	TGTGCCAGTAAGGAAAGCGTCAACTCCTACGAGCAGTACTTC
.	TRBV28	.	TRBJ2-2	CASNVIVTGELFF	TGTGCCAGCAACGTAATAGTAACCGGGGAGCTGTTTTTT
.	TRBV28	few	TRBJ2-7	CASRAISYEQYF	TGTGCCAGCAGGGCGATCTCCTACGAGCAGTACTTC
.	TRBV12-5	few	TRBJ1-5	CASGLGTSSNQPQHF	TGTGCTAGTGGTTTGGGGACAAGTAGCAATCAGCCCCAGCATTTT
.	TRBV4-1	once	TRBJ2-1	CASSQVGNIPEQFF	TGCGCCAGCAGCCAAGTCGGAAATATTCCTGAGCAGTTCTTC
.	TRBV11-3	.	TRBJ2-7	CASSLSLERAEQYF	TGTGCCAGCAGCTTAAGTCTGGAGCGGGCGGAGCAGTACTTC
TRBD1	TRBV7-2	.	TRBJ2-7	CASSLGTGLRSEQYF	TGTGCCAGCAGCTTAGGGACAGGGCTACGGAGCGAGCAGTACTTC
.	TRBV7-2	.	TRBJ2-4	CASSFRRQGLEYF	TGTGCCAGCAGCTTTCGGAGGCAGGGCCTCGAGTACTTC
TRBD1	TRBV19	.	TRBJ1-1	CASRVLPGQQNTEAFF	TGTGCCAGTAGGGTCCTACCGGGACAGCAGAACACTGAAGCTTTCTTT
TRBD2	TRBV4-1	.	TRBJ2-7	CASSQYIAGGLYEQYF	TGCGCCAGCAGCCAATATATAGCGGGGGGGTTATACGAGCAGTACTTC
.	TRBV11-3	.	TRBJ2-2	CASSSRPIGNTGELFF	TGTGCCAGCAGCTCCCGGCCGATCGGTAACACCGGGGAGCTGTTTTTT
.	TRBV5-4	.	TRBJ2-3	CASSSPGGGGSTDTQYF	TGTGCCAGCAGCTCCCCGGGAGGGGGCGGGAGCACAGATACGCAGTATTTT
TRBD1	TRBV4-3	.	TRBJ1-5	CASSQTVLGQTAQHF	TGCGCCAGCAGCCAGACGGTTTTGGGACAGACGGCCCAGCATTTT
.	TRBV7-5	.	TRBJ2-7	CARSLARSGVWYEQYF	TGTGCCAGAAGCTTAGCGCGGTCAGGGGTCTGGTACGAGCAGTACTTC
.	TRBV5-8	.	TRBJ2-3	CASSSLGGTDTQYF	TGTGCCAGCAGCTCGCTCGGGGGCACAGATACGCAGTATTTT
TRBD2	TRBV12-5	once	TRBJ2-1	CASGQFSGSTYNEQFF	TGTGCTAGTGGTCAGTTTAGCGGGAGCACCTACAATGAGCAGTTCTTC
.	TRBV11-1	.	TRBJ1-2	CATQGPAWGYTF	TGTGCCACCCAGGGACCTGCTTGGGGCTACACCTTC
.	TRBV7-2	.	TRBJ2-3	CASSSRGGVGTDTQYF	TGTGCCAGCAGCTCCCGAGGGGGAGTAGGAACAGATACGCAGTATTTT
TRBD1	TRBV19	.	TRBJ1-2	CASSRTGGFRPIGYTF	TGTGCCAGCTCAAGGACAGGGGGCTTCCGGCCAATCGGCTACACCTTC
.	TRBV4-3	.	TRBJ2-7	CASSQGTFLDEQYF	TGCGCCAGCAGCCAAGGTACCTTCCTCGACGAGCAGTACTTC
.	TRBV9	.	TRBJ1-3	CASSAGVSGNTIYF	TGTGCCAGCAGCGCCGGGGTATCTGGAAACACCATATATTTT
.	TRBV5-6	.	TRBJ2-7	CASSSVRGRVNYEQYF	TGTGCCAGCAGCTCCGTGCGAGGAAGGGTGAACTACGAGCAGTACTTC
.	TRBV19	.	TRBJ2-2	CASTRLVENGELFF	TGTGCCAGTACCCGACTAGTCGAGAACGGGGAGCTGTTTTTT
TRBD2	TRBV4-2	.	TRBJ2-5	CASSQSTSGAETQYF	TGTGCCAGCAGCCAATCGACTAGCGGGGCAGAGACCCAGTACTTC
.	TRBV6-6	once	TRBJ1-1	CASGNMNTEAFF	TGTGCCAGCGGAAACATGAACACTGAAGCTTTCTTT
TRBD1	TRBV5-6	.	TRBJ1-4	CASSSDRGQKLFF	TGTGCCAGCAGCTCGGACAGGGGGCAAAAACTGTTTTTT
.	TRBV28	.	TRBJ2-3	CASKSRGLSTDTQYF	TGTGCCAGCAAGTCGCGGGGCCTTAGCACAGATACGCAGTATTTT
.	TRBV6-1	.	TRBJ1-1	CASSEDDIGRAEAFF	TGTGCCAGCAGTGAAGATGACATTGGCAGGGCTGAAGCTTTCTTT
.	TRBV4-1	once	TRBJ2-5	CASSQVGRRETQYF	TGCGCCAGCAGCCAAGTCGGTAGGCGGGAGACCCAGTACTTC
.	TRBV29-1	.	TRBJ2-7	CSVVLDTAYEQYF	TGCAGCGTTGTGTTGGACACAGCCTACGAGCAGTACTTC
TRBD2	TRBV9	.	TRBJ2-5	CASSVGGGGEEETQYF	TGTGCCAGCAGCGTAGGTGGTGGGGGGGAGGAGGAGACCCAGTACTTC
.	TRBV6-1	.	TRBJ1-2	CASSESGDYYGYTF	TGTGCCAGCAGTGAATCGGGGGACTACTATGGCTACACCTTC
TRBD1	TRBV2	once	TRBJ1-2	CASSGTGVRYGYTF	TGTGCCAGCAGTGGGACAGGGGTCCGCTATGGCTACACCTTC
TRBD1	TRBV30	few	TRBJ1-2	CAWNRLDRGPAGYTF	TGTGCCTGGAACCGCCTGGACAGGGGGCCGGCTGGCTACACCTTC
.	TRBV19	.	TRBJ1-1	CASSMRGGTEAFF	TGTGCCAGTAGTATGAGGGGTGGCACTGAAGCTTTCTTT
TRBD2	TRBV5-6	once	TRBJ2-1	CASSTLAGKSEQFF	TGTGCCAGCAGCACCCTAGCGGGGAAAAGTGAGCAGTTCTTC
.	TRBV20-1	.	TRBJ2-5	CSPLDRETQYF	TGCAGTCCCCTAGATCGAGAGACCCAGTACTTC
.	TRBV4-1	once	TRBJ2-5	CASSLTFRALQETQYF	TGCGCCAGCAGCCTCACTTTCCGAGCGCTTCAAGAGACCCAGTACTTC
TRBD1	TRBV6-6	.	TRBJ2-3	CASSYPGQGRGTQYF	TGTGCCAGCAGTTACCCGGGACAGGGAAGAGGTACGCAGTATTTT
.	TRBV27	.	TRBJ1-1	CASSWVTEAFF	TGTGCCAGCAGTTGGGTGACTGAAGCTTTCTTT
.	TRBV27	.	TRBJ1-6	CASSSARAPLHF	TGTGCCAGCAGTTCGGCCCGGGCACCCCTCCACTTT